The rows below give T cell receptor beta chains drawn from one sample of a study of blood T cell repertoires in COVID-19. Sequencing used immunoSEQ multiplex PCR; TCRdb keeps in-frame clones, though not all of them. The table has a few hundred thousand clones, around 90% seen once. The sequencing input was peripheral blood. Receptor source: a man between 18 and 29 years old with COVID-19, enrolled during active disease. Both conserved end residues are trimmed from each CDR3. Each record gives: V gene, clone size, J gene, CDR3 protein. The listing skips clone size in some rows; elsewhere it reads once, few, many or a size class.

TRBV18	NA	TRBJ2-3	ASSPISGTDTQY
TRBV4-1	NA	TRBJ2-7	ASSQATGGGYEQY
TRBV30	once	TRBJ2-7	ACRDRGTYEQY
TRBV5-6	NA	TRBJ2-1	ASSRLAGSYNEQF
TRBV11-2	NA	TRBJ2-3	ASSSQSADTQY
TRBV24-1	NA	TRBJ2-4	ATSDLAGDIQY
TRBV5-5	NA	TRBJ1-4	ASSPQGAGSEKLF
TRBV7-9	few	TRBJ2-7	ASSHVLREGISYEQY
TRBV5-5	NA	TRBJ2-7	ASSSRTSGGDYEQY
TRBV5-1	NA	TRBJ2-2	ASSTGTGELF
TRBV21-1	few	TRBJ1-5	ASRPAG
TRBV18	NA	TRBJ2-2	ASTGTGAGTGELF
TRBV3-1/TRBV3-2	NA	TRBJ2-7	ASSQETSGTRHYEQY
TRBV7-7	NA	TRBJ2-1	ASSPGLAGGFHEQF
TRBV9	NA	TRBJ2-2	ASSDRQGSLNTGELF
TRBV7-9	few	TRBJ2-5	ASSVNSRTGSPETQY
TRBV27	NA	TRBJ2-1	ASSPGLAGAFEQF
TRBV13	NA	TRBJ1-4	ASSAADSTTNEKLF
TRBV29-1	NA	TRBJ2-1	SVDRAGVYNEQF
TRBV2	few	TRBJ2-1	ASSDPAQSSYNEQF
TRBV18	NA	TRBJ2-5	ASSPTEGETQY
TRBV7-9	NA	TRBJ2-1	ASSKTAF
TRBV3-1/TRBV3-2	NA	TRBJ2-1	ASSQVNSQDRPLLPDEQF
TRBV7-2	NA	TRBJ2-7	ASRFRRTSGSYEQY
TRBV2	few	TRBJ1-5	ASRPARGLQPQH
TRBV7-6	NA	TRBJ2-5	ASSLGTVQRETQY
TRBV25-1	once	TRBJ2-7	ASSASTGFYEQY
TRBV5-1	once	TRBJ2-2	ASSRGQTNTGELF
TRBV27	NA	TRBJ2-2	ASSLRDSLNLF
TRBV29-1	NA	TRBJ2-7	SVGGLAGRQYEQY
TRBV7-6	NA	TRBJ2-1	ASSIRGGGTYNEQF
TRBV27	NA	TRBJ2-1	ASNRGNEQF
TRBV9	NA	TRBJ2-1	ASSTRTSGFYNEQF
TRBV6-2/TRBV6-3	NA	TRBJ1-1	ASSYRGLLNTEAF
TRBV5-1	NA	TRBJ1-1	ASSLTGGGNTEAF
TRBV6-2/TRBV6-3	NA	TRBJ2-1	ASSYSGGEQF
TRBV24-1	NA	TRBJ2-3	ATSDSRQGGPDTQY
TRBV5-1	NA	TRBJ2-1	ASSPGGAVYNEQF
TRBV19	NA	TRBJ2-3	ASRPERGGVNTQY
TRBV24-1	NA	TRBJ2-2	ATSDMTSSTGELF
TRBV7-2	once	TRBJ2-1	ASSLATSSSYNEQF
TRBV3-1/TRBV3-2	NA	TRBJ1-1	ASSQLRQGAF
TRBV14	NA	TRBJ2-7	ASSQDPPGDTGYEQY
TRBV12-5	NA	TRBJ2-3	ASGLVATGDTDTQY
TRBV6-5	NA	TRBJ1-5	ASSPDRGGQPQH
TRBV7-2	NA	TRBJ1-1	ASSLSGPLNTEAF
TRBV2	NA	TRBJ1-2	ASRVTSNYGYT
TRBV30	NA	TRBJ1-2	AWARAGGRGYT
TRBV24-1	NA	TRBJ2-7	ATSPTSGQPYEQY
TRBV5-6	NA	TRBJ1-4	ASNRYNEKLF
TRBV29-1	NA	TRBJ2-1	SVVPRVGNEQF
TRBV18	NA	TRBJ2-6	ASSSSSGANVLT
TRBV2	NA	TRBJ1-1	ASSEDRGSSTEAF
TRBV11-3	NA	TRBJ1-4	ASSPIQGGEKLF
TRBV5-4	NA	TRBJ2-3	ASRPGTSGTTDTQY
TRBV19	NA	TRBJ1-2	ASSQRRRALAYGYT
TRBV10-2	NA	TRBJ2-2	ASSDGGTVTGELF